The rows below give T cell receptor beta chains drawn from one sample of a study of blood T cell repertoires in COVID-19. Method: immunoSEQ multiplex PCR; TCRdb's copy keeps in-frame clones and lacks some. The table records 250,000 to 300,000 clones, more than 70% of them present only once. Sequencing input: peripheral blood. These receptors were taken from a woman in her forties who had recovered from COVID-19. CDR3s include the opening cysteine and the closing phenylalanine or tryptophan. A D gene is named only where the DNA matches it firmly. Clone size appears in some rows only: once, few, many, or a class for an expanded clone.

TGTGCCATCAGTGATCCCAGGGGGTCTGAAGCTTTCTTT CAISDPRGSEAFF TRBJ1-1 TRBV10-3 . TRBD1 13
TGTGCCAGCAGTTTAGGGACTAAAGAGACCCAGTACTTC CASSLGTKETQYF TRBJ2-5 TRBV6-2/TRBV6-3 . TRBD2 13
TGTGCCAGCAGCCGAGGGGGGGAGACTAACAATGAGCAGTTCTTC CASSRGGETNNEQFF TRBJ2-1 TRBV5-4 . . 15
TGTGCCAGCAGCCCCGGGGGAGCGGGAGGGGATACGCAGTATTTT CASSPGGAGGDTQYF TRBJ2-3 TRBV9 . TRBD2 15
TGTGCCACCAGCCCCCCCGGGCGGACTGAGACCCAGTACTTC CATSPPGRTETQYF TRBJ2-5 TRBV15 . . 14
TGTGCCAGCAGCTTGACGACAGGGGGCTTCGACAATGAGCAGTTCTTC CASSLTTGGFDNEQFF TRBJ2-1 TRBV7-2 . TRBD1 16
TGCGCCAGCAGCCTACTCGGCGGGGCCCGCATGAACACTGAAGCTTTCTTT CASSLLGGARMNTEAFF TRBJ1-1 TRBV4-1 . . 17
TGTGCCTGGAGTGTACGGGTCTCCACTACTAGCGGCCACTGGGGAACAGATACGCAGTATTTT CAWSVRVSTTSGHWGTDTQYF TRBJ2-3 TRBV30 few TRBD2 21
TGTGCCAGCAGCTTGACGGGGGTAGGTGAGCAGTTCTTC CASSLTGVGEQFF TRBJ2-1 TRBV7-9 . . 13
TGTGCCTGGAGGTTAGAAAGGAGGGTACGTGAAGCTTTCTTT CAWRLERRVREAFF TRBJ1-1 TRBV30 . . 14
TGTGCCAGCAGTTTATGGTACGGAGCGGGAGGACTCTACAATGAGCAGTTCTTC CASSLWYGAGGLYNEQFF TRBJ2-1 TRBV27 once TRBD2 18
TGTGCCAGCAGCTTAATGCCAGGGGGGAACACTGAAGCTTTCTTT CASSLMPGGNTEAFF TRBJ1-1 TRBV7-3 . TRBD1 15
TGTGCCAGCAGAGACAGGGGCCGCCGGGGCTACACCTTC CASRDRGRRGYTF TRBJ1-2 TRBV6-5 . TRBD1 13
TGTGCCAGCAGCTTAGATCGGGTAGGGGGAGGCTACACCTTC CASSLDRVGGGYTF TRBJ1-2 TRBV7-2 . . 14
TGTGCCAGCAGCTTAGGAAGTCTAGCGGGAGGTACGCAGTATTTT CASSLGSLAGGTQYF TRBJ2-3 TRBV7-2 . TRBD2 15
TGTGCCTGGAGTGGAGGGACTGGTCCCTACAATGAGCAGTTCTTC CAWSGGTGPYNEQFF TRBJ2-1 TRBV30 . . 15
TGTGCCAGCAGTTACGGGGGGAGGTACGTCAATCAGCCCCAGCATTTT CASSYGGRYVNQPQHF TRBJ1-5 TRBV6-5 . . 16
TGTGCCAGCAGTTACGCCTCAAGCCTCTCTGGAAACACCATATATTTT CASSYASSLSGNTIYF TRBJ1-3 TRBV6-5 . . 16
TGTGCCAGCAGTTACCAGGGACAGGCGAACACTGAAGCTTTCTTT CASSYQGQANTEAFF TRBJ1-1 TRBV6-5 once TRBD1 15
TGTGCCAGCAGCCAAGTCGCAGGGTGGAGTGAAAAACTGTTTTTT CASSQVAGWSEKLFF TRBJ1-4 TRBV3-1/TRBV3-2 . . 15
TGTGCCAGCAGCACCAGACAGGCCAAGGATCCCCTCCACTTT CASSTRQAKDPLHF TRBJ1-6 TRBV2 . . 14
TGTGCCAGCAGCGTAGTGGGGGGGGACACGACCAGGAACACCATATATTTT CASSVVGGDTTRNTIYF TRBJ1-3 TRBV9 . . 17
TGTGCCAGCAGCTCCCGAGGCGGCAACTACGAGCAGTACTTC CASSSRGGNYEQYF TRBJ2-7 TRBV5-6 . . 14
TGTGCCTGGAGTGTAGGGTTTGGGGCCCCAGATACGCAGTATTTT CAWSVGFGAPDTQYF TRBJ2-3 TRBV30 . . 15
TGCAGTGCTAGTGGCGTTAGTCCCCGCACAGATACGCAGTATTTT CSASGVSPRTDTQYF TRBJ2-3 TRBV20-1 once . 15
TGTGCCAGCAGTTACTCGCCTAGCGGGAGGCAACTCTACAATGAGCAGTTCTTC CASSYSPSGRQLYNEQFF TRBJ2-1 TRBV6-7 . TRBD2 18
TGTGCCAGCAGCCCGGGGGGTGAGCAGTTCTTC CASSPGGEQFF TRBJ2-1 TRBV3-1/TRBV3-2 . TRBD2 11
TGTGCCACCGGGGACCCCCTGGGGGGTGTGGTTTTCTTT CATGDPLGGVVFF TRBJ1-1 TRBV24-1 . . 13
TGTGCCAGCAGCCCCCGGACTAGCGGAGAACCCTACGAGCAGTACTTC CASSPRTSGEPYEQYF TRBJ2-7 TRBV7-9 . TRBD2 16
TGTGCCACACACCAAACGGGGGGAAAACTGTTTTTT CATHQTGGKLFF TRBJ1-4 TRBV6-5 . . 12
TGTGCCTGGGGGGGACATGGGAGCTCCTACAATGAGCAGTTCTTC CAWGGHGSSYNEQFF TRBJ2-1 TRBV30 . . 15
TGTGCCAGCAGCCAAACTGGACTAGCGGGTTACACCGGGGAGCTGTTTTTT CASSQTGLAGYTGELFF TRBJ2-2 TRBV7-9 . TRBD2 17
TGTGCCAGCAGTGAATTTGGCGGGAACTATGGCTACACCTTC CASSEFGGNYGYTF TRBJ1-2 TRBV25-1 few . 14
TGTGCCAGCTCACCCGGGACAGGAAATTCACCCCTCCACTTT CASSPGTGNSPLHF TRBJ1-6 TRBV18 . TRBD1 14
TGTGCCACCAGTGATTTGACATCCGGGGGCTACACCTTC CATSDLTSGGYTF TRBJ1-2 TRBV24-1 . . 13
TGTGCCATCGCAGGACTAGCGGGAGGGAACAATGAGCAGTTCTTC CAIAGLAGGNNEQFF TRBJ2-1 TRBV10-3 . TRBD2 15
TGTGCCAGCAGTTACTGGGGGGGACCCCTTTCCTACAATGAGCAGTTCTTC CASSYWGGPLSYNEQFF TRBJ2-1 TRBV6-2/TRBV6-3 . TRBD2 17
TGTGCCATCAGCCCCTCCTCTGGAAACACCATATATTTT CAISPSSGNTIYF TRBJ1-3 TRBV10-3 . . 13
TGTGCCACCACCAGGGCCCGCACAGATACGCAGTATTTT CATTRARTDTQYF TRBJ2-3 TRBV19 once . 13
TGTGCCAGCAGCCAAGGCCAAGCCCAGGGGACACACTCTGGAAACACCATATATTTT CASSQGQAQGTHSGNTIYF TRBJ1-3 TRBV3-1/TRBV3-2 . . 19
TGTGCCAGCAGCTTAGCCGTTGCGGGGGCTGGCACTGAAGCTTTCTTT CASSLAVAGAGTEAFF TRBJ1-1 TRBV7-9 . . 16
TGTGCTAGTGCCCGGTCCGCGGCCAAAAACATTCAGTACTTC CASARSAAKNIQYF TRBJ2-4 TRBV12-5 . . 14
TGTGCCACCAGCAGAGTATCGGCAGGGGGTGGAAACACCATATATTTT CATSRVSAGGGNTIYF TRBJ1-3 TRBV15 . TRBD1 16
TGCGCCAGCAGCCAACGGTCGGGGGGGCCTGGAAACACCATATATTTT CASSQRSGGPGNTIYF TRBJ1-3 TRBV4-1 . . 16
TGTGCCTGGAGTACCAGACAGGGAGCAGCTTTCTTT CAWSTRQGAAFF TRBJ1-1 TRBV30 . TRBD1 12
TGTGCCAGCAGTGAAGCGATTGGGACTAGCGGCCTCTACGAGCAGTACTTC CASSEAIGTSGLYEQYF TRBJ2-7 TRBV6-1 . TRBD2 17
TGCGCCAGCAGCCCTCGAGGACCTAGGGAGGGGTACAATCAGCCCCAGCATTTT CASSPRGPREGYNQPQHF TRBJ1-5 TRBV4-3 . . 18
TGCGCCAGCAGCTCGGGGACTATTAAGGATACGCAGTATTTT CASSSGTIKDTQYF TRBJ2-3 TRBV5-1 . TRBD2 14
TGTGCCAGCTCGAGGGACTATGGCTACACCTTC CASSRDYGYTF TRBJ1-2 TRBV6-1 . . 11
TGCAGTGCGGCTCTGAGGGAGCAGTTCTTC CSAALREQFF TRBJ2-1 TRBV20-1 once . 10
TGTGCCAGCAGCCAAGGGACAGGGCCTCGGGGCTACACCTTC CASSQGTGPRGYTF TRBJ1-2 TRBV3-1/TRBV3-2 few TRBD1 14
TGTGCCAGCTCACCAACCTTTTCGGGGGGCGGCTATGGCTACACCTTC CASSPTFSGGGYGYTF TRBJ1-2 TRBV18 once . 16
TGCAGCGTTGAAGATCGGGGGGGGTACAATGAGCAGTTCTTC CSVEDRGGYNEQFF TRBJ2-1 TRBV29-1 . TRBD2 14
TGTGCCAGCAGTTACGGTCCCGGGACAGCACGCCAAGAGACCCAGTACTTC CASSYGPGTARQETQYF TRBJ2-5 TRBV6-2/TRBV6-3 . TRBD1 17